The source of this T cell receptor (beta chain) is a study of T cells in Graves' hyperthyroidism and ophthalmopathy. Trimming stripped 4 bases from V and 4 bases from J, with 25 bases between. The V gene's germline CDR1 is LGHDT and CDR2 YNNKEL (reference sequence). This CDR3 region has 19 residues. This clonotype was seen repeatedly, ten times or more. What was amplified from RNA transcripts were TCR beta CDR3 regions. When the TCR CDR3 underwent first-round RT-PCR, the HTBI primer set was used. TCRdb re-derived calls from the multiplex PCR reads in MiXCR, one entry per CDR3 protein. This sample has about 740,000 distinct CDR3 sequences; 14% occur once, and the top ten carry roughly 10%.

The source of this sequence is a young woman with Graves' hyperthyroidism. Sequences were obtained from blood. This chain joins TRBV3-1 and TRBJ1-4, with a possible D match to TRBD1 (6 bases). The CDR3 DNA follows: TGTGCCAGCAGCCTAAGAAGAGGAGTCGGTTCAGGGGATAATGAAAAACTGTTTTTT. As protein: CASSLRRGVGSGDNEKLFF. The whole variable domain, remainder taken from reference TRBV3-1 and TRBJ1-4, is DTAVSQTPKYLVTQMGNDKSIKCEQNLGHDTMYWYKQDSKKFLKIMFSYNNKELIINETVPNRFSPKSPDKAHLNLHINSLELGDSAVYFCASSLRRGVGSGDNEKLFFGSGTQLSVL.